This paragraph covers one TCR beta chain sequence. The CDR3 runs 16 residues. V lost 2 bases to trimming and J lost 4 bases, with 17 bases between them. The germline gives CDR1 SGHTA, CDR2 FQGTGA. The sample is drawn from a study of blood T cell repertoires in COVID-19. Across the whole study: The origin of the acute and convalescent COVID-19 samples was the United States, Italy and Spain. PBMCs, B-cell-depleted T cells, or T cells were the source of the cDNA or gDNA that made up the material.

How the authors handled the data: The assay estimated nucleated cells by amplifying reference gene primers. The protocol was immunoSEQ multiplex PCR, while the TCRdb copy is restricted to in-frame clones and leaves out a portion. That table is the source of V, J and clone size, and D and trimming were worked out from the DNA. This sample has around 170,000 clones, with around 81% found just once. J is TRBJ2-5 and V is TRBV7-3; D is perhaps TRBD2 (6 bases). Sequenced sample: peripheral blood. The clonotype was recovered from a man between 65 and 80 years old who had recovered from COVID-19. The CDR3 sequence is CASSLSGEISGETQYF. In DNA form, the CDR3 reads TGTGCCAGCAGCTTATCGGGAGAGATTTCAGGAGAGACCCAGTACTTC.